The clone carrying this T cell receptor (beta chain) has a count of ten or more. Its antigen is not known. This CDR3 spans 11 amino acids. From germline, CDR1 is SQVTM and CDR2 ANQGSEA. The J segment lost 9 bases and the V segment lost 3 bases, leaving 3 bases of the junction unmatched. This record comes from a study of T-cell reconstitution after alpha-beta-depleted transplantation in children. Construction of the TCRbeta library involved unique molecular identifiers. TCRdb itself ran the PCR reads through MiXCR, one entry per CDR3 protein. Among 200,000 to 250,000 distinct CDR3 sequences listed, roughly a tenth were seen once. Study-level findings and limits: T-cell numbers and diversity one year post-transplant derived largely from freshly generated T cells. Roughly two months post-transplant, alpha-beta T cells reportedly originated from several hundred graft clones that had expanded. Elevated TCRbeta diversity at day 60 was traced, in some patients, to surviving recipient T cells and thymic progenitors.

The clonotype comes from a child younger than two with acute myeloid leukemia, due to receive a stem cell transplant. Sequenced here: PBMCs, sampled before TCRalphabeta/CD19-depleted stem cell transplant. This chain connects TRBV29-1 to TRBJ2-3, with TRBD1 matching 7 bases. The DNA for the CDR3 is TGCAGCGTTGAGACAGGGTGGACGCAGTATTTT. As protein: CSVETGWTQYF.